A selection of T cell receptor beta chains follows, all from one sample in a study of PD-1 blockade in classical Hodgkin lymphoma. Libraries were prepared by immunoSEQ multiplex PCR; TCRdb keeps only in-frame clonotypes and omits some of them. This sample carries approximately 10,000 clones, roughly 84% of them seen once, and the ten largest clones take less than 40%. The sequencing used peripheral blood mononuclear cells (PBMCs), collected at baseline. These receptors all come from a human donor with classical Hodgkin lymphoma. Both conserved end residues are part of each CDR3. Each record gives: CDR3 DNA, CDR3 protein, V gene, clone size, D gene, J gene. A D gene is named only where the DNA matches it firmly. Clone size is stated in some rows and not others, as once, few, many or a class when expanded.

CDR3 DNA: TGTGCCAGCAGCTTGTGGGGGGACTATGGCTACACCTTC
CDR3 protein: CASSLWGDYGYTF
V gene: TRBV7-2
clone size: -
D gene: -
J gene: TRBJ1-2

CDR3 DNA: TGTGCCAGCAGTCCCGGGACAGGGGATAGTCAGCCCCAGCATTTT
CDR3 protein: CASSPGTGDSQPQHF
V gene: TRBV6-4
clone size: -
D gene: TRBD1
J gene: TRBJ1-5

CDR3 DNA: TGTGCCAGCAGCTTGTGGCGTGGGCAGGGGATCGAGCAGTACTTC
CDR3 protein: CASSLWRGQGIEQYF
V gene: TRBV5-6
clone size: -
D gene: -
J gene: TRBJ2-7

CDR3 DNA: TGTGCCAGCAGCTTCGGGACACACTCCTACGAGCAGTACTTC
CDR3 protein: CASSFGTHSYEQYF
V gene: TRBV5-5
clone size: -
D gene: -
J gene: TRBJ2-7

CDR3 DNA: TGTGCCAGCAGTCCGTCGGGACTAGCGGGAGGGGTCTACAATGAGCAGTTCTTC
CDR3 protein: CASSPSGLAGGVYNEQFF
V gene: TRBV27
clone size: once
D gene: TRBD2
J gene: TRBJ2-1

CDR3 DNA: TGTGCCAGCAGCCAATTGGGAGTAGCGGGAGGTGGCGAGCAGTACTTC
CDR3 protein: CASSQLGVAGGGEQYF
V gene: TRBV14
clone size: -
D gene: TRBD2
J gene: TRBJ2-7

CDR3 DNA: TGTGCCAGTAGTATCGGAGGGACAGGGGGAAATTCACCCCTCCACTTT
CDR3 protein: CASSIGGTGGNSPLHF
V gene: TRBV19
clone size: -
D gene: TRBD1
J gene: TRBJ1-6

CDR3 DNA: TGTGCCAGCAGCCCCCTCTTAGGGGCAGCAACTAATGAAAAACTGTTTTTT
CDR3 protein: CASSPLLGAATNEKLFF
V gene: TRBV11-1
clone size: medium-sized
D gene: -
J gene: TRBJ1-4

CDR3 DNA: TGTGCCAGCTCACCACCGATAGGGGTCTACGAGCAGTACTTC
CDR3 protein: CASSPPIGVYEQYF
V gene: TRBV18
clone size: -
D gene: -
J gene: TRBJ2-7

CDR3 DNA: TGTGCCAGCAGCTTATACCTAGCGGGAGGCAAAGAGACCCAGTACTTC
CDR3 protein: CASSLYLAGGKETQYF
V gene: TRBV7-3
clone size: -
D gene: TRBD2
J gene: TRBJ2-5

CDR3 DNA: TGCGCCAGCAGCTTGGCCGGGCAGGGTGGCGAAAAACTGTTTTTT
CDR3 protein: CASSLAGQGGEKLFF
V gene: TRBV5-1
clone size: few
D gene: -
J gene: TRBJ1-4

CDR3 DNA: TGCGCCAGCAGCCAAGTCGGGGGCTCTGGGGCCAACGTCCTGACTTTC
CDR3 protein: CASSQVGGSGANVLTF
V gene: TRBV4-1
clone size: -
D gene: -
J gene: TRBJ2-6

CDR3 DNA: TGTGCCAGCAGCCCGCGGGGGGGGAACACCGGGGAGCTGTTTTTT
CDR3 protein: CASSPRGGNTGELFF
V gene: TRBV7-2
clone size: -
D gene: TRBD2
J gene: TRBJ2-2

CDR3 DNA: TGTGCCAGCAGTTTACTCGGACAACAAGAGACCCAGTACTTC
CDR3 protein: CASSLLGQQETQYF
V gene: TRBV27
clone size: -
D gene: -
J gene: TRBJ2-5

CDR3 DNA: TGTGCCAGCAGTGAAACTCGACTGGAGGGCACAGATACGCAGTATTTT
CDR3 protein: CASSETRLEGTDTQYF
V gene: TRBV6-1
clone size: -
D gene: -
J gene: TRBJ2-3

CDR3 DNA: TGCAGCGTTACCGGACAGGGGGCGGTCTACGAGCAGTACTTC
CDR3 protein: CSVTGQGAVYEQYF
V gene: TRBV29-1
clone size: -
D gene: TRBD1
J gene: TRBJ2-7

CDR3 DNA: TGTGCCAGCAGCACCCGGGACAGGTCTGACACTGAAGCTTTCTTT
CDR3 protein: CASSTRDRSDTEAFF
V gene: TRBV11-2
clone size: once
D gene: TRBD1
J gene: TRBJ1-1

CDR3 DNA: TGTGCCAGCAGCCAATTACAGGTCCGGGAGGCCAACGAGCAGTACTTC
CDR3 protein: CASSQLQVREANEQYF
V gene: TRBV16
clone size: few
D gene: TRBD2
J gene: TRBJ2-7

CDR3 DNA: TGTGCCAGCAGTCAGGCCCCCCGCGCGGGACGTTTCAACTTC
CDR3 protein: CASSQAPRAGRFNF
V gene: TRBV6-5
clone size: -
D gene: -
J gene: TRBJ2-5

CDR3 DNA: TGTGCCAGCAGCTTAGCCTGGGACAGTAATTCACCCCTCCACTTT
CDR3 protein: CASSLAWDSNSPLHF
V gene: TRBV7-9
clone size: -
D gene: TRBD1
J gene: TRBJ1-6

CDR3 DNA: TGTGCCAGTAGTATAGGGACAGGGGAGACCGGGGAGCTGTTTTTT
CDR3 protein: CASSIGTGETGELFF
V gene: TRBV19
clone size: -
D gene: TRBD1
J gene: TRBJ2-2

CDR3 DNA: TGTGCCAGTAGTATGGTCCGGATGGAACAGCCCCAGCATTTT
CDR3 protein: CASSMVRMEQPQHF
V gene: TRBV19
clone size: -
D gene: -
J gene: TRBJ1-5

CDR3 DNA: TGTGCCAGCTGCCAAAGACCTGGGGAGACCCAGTACTTC
CDR3 protein: CASCQRPGETQYF
V gene: TRBV14
clone size: medium-sized
D gene: -
J gene: TRBJ2-5

CDR3 DNA: TGCGCCAGCAGCTTAGCGGGGGGGACCTACGAGCAGTACTTC
CDR3 protein: CASSLAGGTYEQYF
V gene: TRBV5-1
clone size: medium-sized
D gene: TRBD2
J gene: TRBJ2-7

CDR3 DNA: TGTGCCAGTAGTATAGGGACCTTAGAACACAATGAGCAGTTCTTC
CDR3 protein: CASSIGTLEHNEQFF
V gene: TRBV19
clone size: large
D gene: -
J gene: TRBJ2-1

CDR3 DNA: TGTGCCAGCAGTTACGGGACCAACTATGGCTACACCTTC
CDR3 protein: CASSYGTNYGYTF
V gene: TRBV6-5
clone size: -
D gene: -
J gene: TRBJ1-2

CDR3 DNA: TGTGCCAGCAGCTTAGATCTCGCTGAAGCTTTCTTT
CDR3 protein: CASSLDLAEAFF
V gene: TRBV11-3
clone size: -
D gene: -
J gene: TRBJ1-1

CDR3 DNA: TGTGCCAGTAGCCCCGGGACAGGGTACACCGGGGAGCTGTTTTTT
CDR3 protein: CASSPGTGYTGELFF
V gene: TRBV7-2
clone size: once
D gene: TRBD1
J gene: TRBJ2-2

CDR3 DNA: TGCGCCAGCAGTGCGGCGGGAGGACAAGATACGCAGTATTTT
CDR3 protein: CASSAAGGQDTQYF
V gene: TRBV10-1
clone size: -
D gene: TRBD2
J gene: TRBJ2-3

CDR3 DNA: TGCGCCAGCGAGACAGGGTTAGGCGAGCAGTACTTC
CDR3 protein: CASETGLGEQYF
V gene: TRBV10-2
clone size: few
D gene: TRBD1
J gene: TRBJ2-7

CDR3 DNA: TGTGCCAGTAGTAGACAGGGGGCTCGCAATCAGCCCCAGCATTTT
CDR3 protein: CASSRQGARNQPQHF
V gene: TRBV19
clone size: -
D gene: TRBD1
J gene: TRBJ1-5

CDR3 DNA: TGTGCCAGCAGCTTTAGACTAGCGGCATACAATGAGCAGTTCTTC
CDR3 protein: CASSFRLAAYNEQFF
V gene: TRBV7-9
clone size: -
D gene: TRBD2
J gene: TRBJ2-1

CDR3 DNA: TGTGCCAGTACCTCGACTAGTTTGGATACGCAGTATTTT
CDR3 protein: CASTSTSLDTQYF
V gene: TRBV19
clone size: -
D gene: -
J gene: TRBJ2-3

CDR3 DNA: TGCGCCAGCAGCTTGCAACAGGGAACAGATACGCAGTATTTT
CDR3 protein: CASSLQQGTDTQYF
V gene: TRBV5-1
clone size: once
D gene: -
J gene: TRBJ2-3

CDR3 DNA: TGTGGCACCGGGACTAGCTACAATGAGCAGTTCTTC
CDR3 protein: CGTGTSYNEQFF
V gene: TRBV19
clone size: -
D gene: TRBD2
J gene: TRBJ2-1

CDR3 DNA: TGTGCCAGCAGCTGGAGCGAATTTAGCGGGAGTTCCTACGAGCAGTACTTC
CDR3 protein: CASSWSEFSGSSYEQYF
V gene: TRBV7-6
clone size: -
D gene: TRBD2
J gene: TRBJ2-7

CDR3 DNA: TGTGCCAGCAGCCCTCAGGACGGTTCCTTAGCCAAAAACATTCAGTACTTC
CDR3 protein: CASSPQDGSLAKNIQYF
V gene: TRBV7-6
clone size: -
D gene: -
J gene: TRBJ2-4

CDR3 DNA: TGTGCCAGCAGGGCGGGCTATGCTTTCTTT
CDR3 protein: CASRAGYAFF
V gene: TRBV2
clone size: -
D gene: -
J gene: TRBJ1-1

CDR3 DNA: TGTGCCAGCAGCTTAGCGGGAGGGCCGAATGAGCAGTTCTTC
CDR3 protein: CASSLAGGPNEQFF
V gene: TRBV27
clone size: -
D gene: TRBD2
J gene: TRBJ2-1

CDR3 DNA: TGTGCCAGCAGCCCTCTAATCAGTACGATTGGAAACACCATATATTTT
CDR3 protein: CASSPLISTIGNTIYF
V gene: TRBV11-2
clone size: -
D gene: -
J gene: TRBJ1-3

CDR3 DNA: TGTGCCAGCAGTGGTTGGACTACCAACTACAATGAGCAGTTCTTC
CDR3 protein: CASSGWTTNYNEQFF
V gene: TRBV2
clone size: -
D gene: -
J gene: TRBJ2-1

CDR3 DNA: TGTGCCAGCAGCCCCCCCGGTGGAGGGAACGAGCAGTACTTC
CDR3 protein: CASSPPGGGNEQYF
V gene: TRBV9
clone size: once
D gene: -
J gene: TRBJ2-7

CDR3 DNA: TGTGCCAGCAGCTTTTTCCCCCGGGAGGGGTACGAGCAGTACTTC
CDR3 protein: CASSFFPREGYEQYF
V gene: TRBV5-5
clone size: -
D gene: TRBD2
J gene: TRBJ2-7

CDR3 DNA: TGCAGCGTAGGTGAGGGGGCGCGGGACACTGAAGCTTTCTTT
CDR3 protein: CSVGEGARDTEAFF
V gene: TRBV29-1
clone size: few
D gene: TRBD1
J gene: TRBJ1-1

CDR3 DNA: TGTGCCAGCAGCGCCGGGACAGGGGCCTACGAGCAGTACTTC
CDR3 protein: CASSAGTGAYEQYF
V gene: TRBV6-5
clone size: -
D gene: TRBD1
J gene: TRBJ2-7

CDR3 DNA: TGTGCCAGCAGCGCCCATGCGGGGAATGAGCAGTTCTTC
CDR3 protein: CASSAHAGNEQFF
V gene: TRBV9
clone size: -
D gene: -
J gene: TRBJ2-1